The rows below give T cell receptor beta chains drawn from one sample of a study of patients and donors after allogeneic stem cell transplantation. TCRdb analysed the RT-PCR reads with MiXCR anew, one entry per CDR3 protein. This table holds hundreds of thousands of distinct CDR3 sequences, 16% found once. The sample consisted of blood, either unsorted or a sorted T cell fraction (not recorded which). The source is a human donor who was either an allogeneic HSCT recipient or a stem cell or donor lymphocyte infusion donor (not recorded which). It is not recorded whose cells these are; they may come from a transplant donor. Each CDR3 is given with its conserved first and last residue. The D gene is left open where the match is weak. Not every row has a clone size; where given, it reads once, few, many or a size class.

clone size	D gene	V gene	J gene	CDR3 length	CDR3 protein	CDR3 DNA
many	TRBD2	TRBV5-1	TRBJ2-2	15	CASSPREDGTGELFF	TGCGCCAGCAGCCCCCGGGAGGATGGCACCGGGGAGCTGTTTTTT
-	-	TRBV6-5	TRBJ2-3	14	CASSSKQGTDTQYF	TGTGCCAGCAGTTCCAAACAGGGTACAGATACGCAGTATTTT
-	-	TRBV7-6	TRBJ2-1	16	CASSSDRDVSYNEQFF	TGTGCCAGCAGCAGCGACCGGGACGTCTCCTACAATGAGCAGTTCTTC
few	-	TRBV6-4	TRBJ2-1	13	CASSGSERGEQFF	TGTGCCAGCAGTGGATCTGAGAGAGGGGAGCAGTTCTTC
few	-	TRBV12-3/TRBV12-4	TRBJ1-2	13	CASSLSRGYGYTF	TGTGCCAGCAGTTTAAGTCGGGGCTATGGCTACACCTTC
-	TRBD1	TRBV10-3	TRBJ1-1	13	CAIGGGGLSEAFF	TGTGCCATCGGTGGAGGGGGCCTGTCTGAAGCTTTCTTT
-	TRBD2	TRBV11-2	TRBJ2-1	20	CASSFNLRDYPVSSYNEQFF	TGTGCCAGCAGTTTCAACCTCCGGGACTATCCCGTTAGCTCCTACAATGAGCAGTTCTTC
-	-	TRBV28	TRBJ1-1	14	CASSASGVGTEAFF	TGTGCCAGCAGTGCTTCAGGGGTTGGCACTGAAGCTTTCTTT
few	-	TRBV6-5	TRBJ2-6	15	CASSYSYSGANVLTF	TGTGCCAGCAGTTACTCATACTCTGGGGCCAACGTCCTGACTTTC
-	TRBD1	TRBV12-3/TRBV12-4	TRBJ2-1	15	CASSLGQGIGNEQFF	TGTGCCAGCAGTTTAGGACAGGGGATTGGGAATGAGCAGTTCTTC
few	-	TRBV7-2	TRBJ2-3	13	CASSRRITDTQYF	TGTGCCAGCAGCCGACGGATCACAGATACGCAGTATTTT
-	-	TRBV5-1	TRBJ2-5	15	CASSLPTEPQETQYF	TGCGCCAGCAGCTTGCCCACCGAACCCCAAGAGACCCAGTACTTC
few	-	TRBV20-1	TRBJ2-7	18	CSAISRGAGPKSSYEQYF	TGCAGTGCTATTTCTCGTGGCGCGGGGCCTAAGAGCTCCTACGAGCAGTACTTC
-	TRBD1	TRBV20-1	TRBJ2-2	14	CSARRDRGSGELFF	TGCAGTGCTAGACGGGACAGGGGCTCCGGGGAGCTGTTTTTT
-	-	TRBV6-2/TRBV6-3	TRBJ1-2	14	CASSYSDSTYGYTF	TGTGCCAGCAGTTACTCGGATAGCACATATGGCTACACCTTC
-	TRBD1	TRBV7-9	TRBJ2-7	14	CASSHRDSFYEQYF	TGTGCCAGCAGCCACCGGGACAGTTTCTACGAGCAGTACTTC
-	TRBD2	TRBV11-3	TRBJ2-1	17	CASSPRWGRGASNEQFF	TGTGCCAGCAGCCCGAGGTGGGGGCGGGGGGCAAGCAATGAGCAGTTCTTC
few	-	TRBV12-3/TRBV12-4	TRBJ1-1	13	CASSLGQAGTAFF	TGTGCCAGCAGTTTAGGACAGGCTGGGACGGCTTTCTTT
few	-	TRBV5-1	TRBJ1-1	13	CASGVSMNTEAFF	TGCGCCAGCGGAGTATCCATGAACACTGAAGCTTTCTTT
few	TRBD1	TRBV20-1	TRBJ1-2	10	CSAGDSGYTF	TGCAGTGCGGGGGACAGTGGCTACACCTTC
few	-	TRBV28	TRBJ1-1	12	CASSSASTEAFF	TGTGCCAGCAGTTCAGCGAGCACTGAAGCTTTCTTT
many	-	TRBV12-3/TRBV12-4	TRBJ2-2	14	CASSTGTVTGELFF	TGTGCCAGCAGTACCGGGACGGTCACCGGGGAGCTGTTTTTT
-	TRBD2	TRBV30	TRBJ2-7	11	CGGGRGVEQYF	TGTGGAGGCGGGAGAGGGGTCGAGCAGTACTTC
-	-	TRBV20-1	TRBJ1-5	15	CSARVGTVSNQPQHF	TGCAGTGCTAGGGTCGGGACGGTTAGCAATCAGCCCCAGCATTTT
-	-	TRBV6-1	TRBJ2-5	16	CASRRTGTAVQETQYF	TGTGCCAGCAGACGAACCGGGACGGCCGTTCAAGAGACCCAGTACTTC
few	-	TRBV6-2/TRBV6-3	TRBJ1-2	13	CASSYTGNYGYTF	TGTGCCAGCAGTTACACAGGGAACTATGGCTACACCTTC
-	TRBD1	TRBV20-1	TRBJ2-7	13	CSATGTGKYEQYF	TGCAGTGCCACCGGGACAGGGAAATACGAGCAGTACTTC
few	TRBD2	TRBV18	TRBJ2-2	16	CASSPPGLAQAGELFF	TGTGCCAGCTCACCACCGGGACTAGCGCAAGCCGGGGAGCTGTTTTTT
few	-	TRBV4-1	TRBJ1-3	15	CASSQISGVGNTIYF	TGCGCCAGCAGCCAAATAAGTGGGGTGGGAAACACCATATATTTT
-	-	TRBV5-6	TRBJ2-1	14	CASSLWRSYNEQFF	TGTGCCAGCAGCTTGTGGCGGTCCTACAATGAGCAGTTCTTC
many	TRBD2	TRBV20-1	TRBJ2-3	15	CSARGLAGYTDTQYF	TGCAGTGCCAGAGGGCTAGCGGGATACACAGATACGCAGTATTTT
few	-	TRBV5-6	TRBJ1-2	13	CASSRRPVYGYTF	TGTGCCAGCAGCCGAAGGCCAGTCTATGGCTACACCTTC
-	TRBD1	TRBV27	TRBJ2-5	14	CARHHRGRYETQYF	TGTGCCCGACACCACAGGGGGCGATACGAGACCCAGTACTTC
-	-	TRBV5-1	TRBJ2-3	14	CASARGEGTDTQYF	TGCGCCAGCGCAAGGGGGGAAGGCACAGATACGCAGTATTTT
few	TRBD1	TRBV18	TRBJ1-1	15	CASSPLGQMNTEVFF	TGTGCCAGCTCACCTTTGGGACAGATGAACACTGAAGTTTTCTTT
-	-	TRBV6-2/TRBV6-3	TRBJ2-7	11	CASSYAHEQYF	TGTGCCAGCAGTTACGCGCACGAGCAGTACTTC
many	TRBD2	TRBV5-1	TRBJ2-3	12	CASSLVAGTQYF	TGCGCCAGCAGCTTGGTAGCGGGTACGCAGTATTTT
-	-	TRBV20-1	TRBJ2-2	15	CSASLGAAFTGELFF	TGCAGTGCTAGTTTAGGAGCGGCGTTCACCGGGGAGCTGTTTTTT
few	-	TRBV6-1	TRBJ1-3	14	CASRTVASGNTIYF	TGTGCCAGCCGGACAGTCGCTTCTGGAAACACCATATATTTT
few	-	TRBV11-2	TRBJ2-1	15	CASSFKASPYNEQFF	TGTGCCAGCAGCTTTAAAGCGTCCCCCTACAATGAGCAGTTCTTC
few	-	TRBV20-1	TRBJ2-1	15	CSARGRGYSYNEQFF	TGCAGTGCTAGAGGTAGGGGCTACTCCTACAATGAGCAGTTCTTC
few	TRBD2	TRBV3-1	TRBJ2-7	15	CASSQRREFSYEQYF	TGTGCCAGCAGCCAACGGCGGGAGTTTTCCTACGAGCAGTACTTC
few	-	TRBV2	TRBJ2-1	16	CASSNDFLSSYNEQFF	TGTGCCAGCAGTAATGACTTCCTCAGCTCCTACAATGAGCAGTTCTTC
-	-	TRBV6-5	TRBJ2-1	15	CASSYSGLSPNEQFF	TGTGCCAGCAGTTACTCGGGGCTCTCCCCTAATGAGCAGTTCTTC
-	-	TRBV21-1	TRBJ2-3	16	CASRRALAGGADTQYF	TGTGCCAGCAGGAGAGCACTAGCGGGAGGGGCAGATACGCAGTATTTT
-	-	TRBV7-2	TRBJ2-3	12	CASSLQADTQYF	TGTGCCAGCAGCTTACAGGCAGATACGCAGTATTTT
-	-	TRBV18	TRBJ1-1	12	CASGGQHYEAFF	TGTGCCAGCGGCGGACAGCATTATGAAGCTTTCTTT
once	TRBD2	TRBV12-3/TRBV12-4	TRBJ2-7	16	CASSSGTSGVIYEQYF	TGTGCCAGCAGTTCGGGGACTAGCGGGGTGATCTACGAGCAGTACTTC
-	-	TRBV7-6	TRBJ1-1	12	CASSSMGTEAFF	TGTGCCAGCAGCTCCATGGGGACTGAAGCTTTCTTT
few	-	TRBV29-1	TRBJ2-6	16	CSVAGTKGSGANVLTF	TGCAGCGTCGCCGGGACAAAGGGCTCTGGGGCCAACGTCCTGACTTTC
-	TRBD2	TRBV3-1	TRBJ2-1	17	CASSQPGLAGAYNEQFF	TGTGCCAGCAGCCAGCCGGGACTAGCGGGAGCCTACAATGAGCAGTTCTTC
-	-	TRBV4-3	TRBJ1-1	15	CASSIDISGDTEAFF	TGCGCCAGCAGTATAGACATCTCTGGGGACACTGAAGCTTTCTTT
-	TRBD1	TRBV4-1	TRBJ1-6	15	CASSQEDRGGSPLHF	TGCGCCAGCAGCCAAGAGGACAGGGGGGGTTCACCCCTCCACTTT
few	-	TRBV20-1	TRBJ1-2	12	CSATRGDYGYTF	TGCAGTGCCACACGGGGAGACTATGGCTACACCTTC